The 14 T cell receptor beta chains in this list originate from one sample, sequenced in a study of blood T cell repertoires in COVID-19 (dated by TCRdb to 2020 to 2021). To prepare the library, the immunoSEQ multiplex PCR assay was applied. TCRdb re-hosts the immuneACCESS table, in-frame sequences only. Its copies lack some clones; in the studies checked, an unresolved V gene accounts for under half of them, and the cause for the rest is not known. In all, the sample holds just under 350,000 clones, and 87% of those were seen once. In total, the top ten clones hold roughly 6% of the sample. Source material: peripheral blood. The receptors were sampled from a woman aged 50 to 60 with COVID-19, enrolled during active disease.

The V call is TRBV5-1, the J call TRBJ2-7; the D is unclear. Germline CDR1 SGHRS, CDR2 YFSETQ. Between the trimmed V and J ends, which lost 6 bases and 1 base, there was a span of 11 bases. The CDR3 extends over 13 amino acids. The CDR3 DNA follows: TGCGCCAGCACCGACCTGCGGTCCTACGAGCAGTACTTC. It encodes CASTDLRSYEQYF.

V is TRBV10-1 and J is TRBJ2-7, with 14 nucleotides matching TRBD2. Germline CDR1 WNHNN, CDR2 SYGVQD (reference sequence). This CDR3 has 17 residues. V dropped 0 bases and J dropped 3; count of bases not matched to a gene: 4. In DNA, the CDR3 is TGCGCCAGCAGTGAGTCCGGGACTAGCGGGAGTAGCTACGAGCAGTACTTC. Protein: CASSESGTSGSSYEQYF.

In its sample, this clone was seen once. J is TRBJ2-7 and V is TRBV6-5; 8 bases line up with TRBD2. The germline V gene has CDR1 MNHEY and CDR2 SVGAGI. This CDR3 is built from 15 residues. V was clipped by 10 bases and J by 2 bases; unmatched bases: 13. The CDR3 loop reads CATLPAGLATYEQYF. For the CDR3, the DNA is TGTGCCACCCTGCCAGCCGGACTAGCCACCTACGAGCAGTACTTC.

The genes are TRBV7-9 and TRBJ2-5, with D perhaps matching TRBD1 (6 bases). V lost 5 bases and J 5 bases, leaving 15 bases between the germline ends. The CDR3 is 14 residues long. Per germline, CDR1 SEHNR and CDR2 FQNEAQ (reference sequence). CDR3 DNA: TGTGCCAGCAGCCAGGGGCAGTCCAGGGAGACCCAGTACTTC. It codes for CASSQGQSRETQYF.

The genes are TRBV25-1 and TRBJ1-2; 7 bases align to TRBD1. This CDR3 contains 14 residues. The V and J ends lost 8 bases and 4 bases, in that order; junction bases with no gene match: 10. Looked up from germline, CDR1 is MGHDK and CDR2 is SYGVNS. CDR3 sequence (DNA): TGTGCCAGCGGCAAATCGACAGGGACCTATGGCTACACCTTC. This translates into CASGKSTGTYGYTF.

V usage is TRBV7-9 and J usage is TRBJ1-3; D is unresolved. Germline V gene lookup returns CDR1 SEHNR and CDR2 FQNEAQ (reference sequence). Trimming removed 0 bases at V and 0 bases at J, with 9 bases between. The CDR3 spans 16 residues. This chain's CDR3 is CASSLARQISGNTIYF. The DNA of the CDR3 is TGTGCCAGCAGCTTAGCGAGGCAGATCTCTGGAAACACCATATATTTT.

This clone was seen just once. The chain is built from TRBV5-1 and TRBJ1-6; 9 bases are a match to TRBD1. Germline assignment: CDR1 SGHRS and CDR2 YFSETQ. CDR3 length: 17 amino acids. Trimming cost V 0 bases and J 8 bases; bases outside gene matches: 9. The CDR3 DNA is TGCGCCAGCAGCTTGGCCTCCCCGGGACAGGGAGATTCACCCCTCCACTTT. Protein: CASSLASPGQGDSPLHF.

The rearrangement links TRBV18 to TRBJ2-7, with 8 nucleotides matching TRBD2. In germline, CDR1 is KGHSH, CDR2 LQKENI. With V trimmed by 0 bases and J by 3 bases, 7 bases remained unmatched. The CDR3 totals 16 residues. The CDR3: CASSPPSMAGGYEQYF. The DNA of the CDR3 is TGTGCCAGCTCACCACCGAGCATGGCGGGGGGCTACGAGCAGTACTTC.

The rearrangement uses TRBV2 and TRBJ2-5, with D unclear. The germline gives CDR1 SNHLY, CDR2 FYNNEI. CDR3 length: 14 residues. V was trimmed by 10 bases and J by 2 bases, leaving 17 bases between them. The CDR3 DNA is TGTGCCACCAACCCGACACGAACTCAAGAGACCCAGTACTTC. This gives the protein CATNPTRTQETQYF.

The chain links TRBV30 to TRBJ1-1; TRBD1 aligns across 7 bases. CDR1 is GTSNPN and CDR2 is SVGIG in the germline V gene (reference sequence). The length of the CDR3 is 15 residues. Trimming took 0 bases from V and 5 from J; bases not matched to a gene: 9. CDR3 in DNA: TGTGCCTGGAGTGTAAAGACAGGGCTTGGGACTGAAGCTTTCTTT. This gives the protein CAWSVKTGLGTEAFF.

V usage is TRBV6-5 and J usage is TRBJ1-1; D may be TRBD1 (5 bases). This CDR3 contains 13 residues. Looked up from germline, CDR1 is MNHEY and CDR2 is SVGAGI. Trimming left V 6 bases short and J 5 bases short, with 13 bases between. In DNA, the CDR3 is TGTGCCAGCAGGCGGGGCCCCGGGACTGAAGCTTTCTTT. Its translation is CASRRGPGTEAFF.

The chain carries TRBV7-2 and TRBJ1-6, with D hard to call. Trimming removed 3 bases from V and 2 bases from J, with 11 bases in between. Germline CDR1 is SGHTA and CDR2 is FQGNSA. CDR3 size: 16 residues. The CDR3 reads CASSFRGRAYNSPLHF. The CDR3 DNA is TGTGCCAGCAGCTTCCGGGGTAGGGCCTATAATTCACCCCTCCACTTT. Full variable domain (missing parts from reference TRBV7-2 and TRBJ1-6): GAGVSQSPSNKVTEKGKDVELRCDPISGHTALYWYRQSLGQGLEFLIYFQGNSAPDKSGLPSDRFSAERTGGSVSTLTIQRTQQEDSAVYLCASSFRGRAYNSPLHFGNGTRLTVT.

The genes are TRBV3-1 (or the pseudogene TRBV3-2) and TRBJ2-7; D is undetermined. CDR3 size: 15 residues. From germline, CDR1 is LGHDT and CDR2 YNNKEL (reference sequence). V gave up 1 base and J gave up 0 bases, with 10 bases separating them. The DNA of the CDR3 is TGTGCCAGCAGCCAAGCCAGTGGCAGCTCCTACGAGCAGTACTTC. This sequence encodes CASSQASGSSYEQYF.

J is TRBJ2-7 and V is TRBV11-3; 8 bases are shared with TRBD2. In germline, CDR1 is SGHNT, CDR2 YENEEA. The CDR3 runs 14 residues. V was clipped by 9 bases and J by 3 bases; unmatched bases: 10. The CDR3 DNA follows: TGTGCCAGTGAAGGAGCGGGAGTTCGCTACGAGCAGTACTTC. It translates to CASEGAGVRYEQYF.